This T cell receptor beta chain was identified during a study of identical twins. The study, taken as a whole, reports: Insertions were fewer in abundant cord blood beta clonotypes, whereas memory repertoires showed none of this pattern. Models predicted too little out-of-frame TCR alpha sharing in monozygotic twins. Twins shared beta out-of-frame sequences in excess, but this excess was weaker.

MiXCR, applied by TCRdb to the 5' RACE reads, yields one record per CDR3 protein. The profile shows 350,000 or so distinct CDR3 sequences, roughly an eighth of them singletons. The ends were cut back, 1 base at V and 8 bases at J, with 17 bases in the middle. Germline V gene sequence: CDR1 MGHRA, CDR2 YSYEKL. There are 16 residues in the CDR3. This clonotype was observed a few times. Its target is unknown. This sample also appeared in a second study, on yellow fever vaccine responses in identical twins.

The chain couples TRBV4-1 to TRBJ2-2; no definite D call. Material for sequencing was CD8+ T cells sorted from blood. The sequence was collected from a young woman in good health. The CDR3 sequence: CASSQGLTSSGGELFF. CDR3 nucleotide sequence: TGCGCCAGCAGCCAAGGTTTGACCTCTTCCGGTGGGGAGCTGTTTTTT.